The 17 T cell receptor beta chains presented below share a single source sample, sequenced in a study of T cell changes during pregnancy in multiple sclerosis (dated by TCRdb to the late 2010s). The library was prepared using the immunoSEQ multiplex PCR assay. TCRdb holds this immuneACCESS table with in-frame rearrangements only. Some clones are missing; in checked studies, unresolved V genes explain under half, and the rest has no known cause. This sample gives tens of thousands of clones in total; over 80% of them show up just once. The leading ten clones occupy roughly 0.59% of the sample. The sample in question was CD4+ T cells from peripheral blood mononuclear cells, obtained after pregnancy. The origin of the receptors is a female donor with multiple sclerosis, enrolled in a pregnancy study.

This chain uses TRBV5-6 with TRBJ1-2, with TRBD1 matching over 9 bases. V gave up 4 bases and J gave up 7 bases; unmatched junction bases: 17. CDR3 length equals 17 residues. The germline V gene encodes CDR1 SGHDT and CDR2 YYEEEE. DNA for the CDR3: TGTGCCAGCAGCATACCACAGGGGGCGAGGGAATTACGTGGCTACACCTTC. The encoded protein is CASSIPQGARELRGYTF.

The chain joins TRBV5-4 to TRBJ2-1; 12 bases are shared with TRBD1. The J segment lost 3 bases and the V segment lost 3 bases, leaving 10 bases of the junction unmatched. The CDR3 is made up of 18 amino acids. Germline CDR1 and CDR2: SGHNT and YYREEE (reference sequence). In DNA form, the CDR3 reads TGTGCCAGCAGCTCTGGGACAGGGGGCCCGGGGGACTACAATGAGCAGTTCTTC. Translated: CASSSGTGGPGDYNEQFF. The full variable domain, its missing parts supplied by reference TRBV5-4 and TRBJ2-1, is ETGVTQSPTHLIKTRGQQVTLRCSSQSGHNTVSWYQQALGQGPQFIFQYYREEENGRGNFPPRFSGLQFPNYSSELNVNALELDDSALYLCASSSGTGGPGDYNEQFFGPGTRLTVL.

The chain carries TRBV28 and TRBJ2-1; TRBD1 matches at 8 bases. The length of the CDR3 is 18 residues. The J segment lost 0 bases and the V segment lost 2 bases, leaving 9 bases of the junction unmatched. Germline lookup yields CDR1 MDHEN and CDR2 SYDVKM. The CDR3 loop is CASSLGTGKGSSYNEQFF. The CDR3 DNA reads TGTGCCAGCAGTTTAGGGACAGGCAAAGGTAGCTCCTACAATGAGCAGTTCTTC.

The genes are TRBV29-1 and TRBJ2-5; 12 nucleotides match TRBD1. V shed 6 bases and J 3 bases; nucleotides not matched to a gene: 8. The CDR3 spans 15 residues. Per germline, CDR1 SQVTM and CDR2 ANQGSEA. As DNA, the CDR3 is TGCAGCGTATCCGGGACAGGGGGCCGTGAAGAGACCCAGTACTTC. Translated: CSVSGTGGREETQYF.

The chain uses TRBV5-1 and TRBJ1-4; no firm D call. The germline CDR1 and CDR2 sequences are SGHRS and YFSETQ. V shed 0 bases and J shed 7 bases, with 7 bases lying between them. The CDR3 has 13 residues. The CDR3 spells CASSLGAGEKLFF. As DNA, the CDR3 is TGCGCCAGCAGCTTGGGGGCGGGTGAAAAACTGTTTTTT. Looking up the rest from reference TRBV5-1 and TRBJ1-4 gives the full variable domain: KAGVTQTPRYLIKTRGQQVTLSCSPISGHRSVSWYQQTPGQGLQFLFEYFSETQRNKGNFPGRFSGRQFSNSRSEMNVSTLELGDSALYLCASSLGAGEKLFFGSGTQLSVL.

V usage is TRBV28 and J usage is TRBJ2-7, with 8 bases lining up with TRBD1. CDR1 is MDHEN, CDR2 SYDVKM, per germline. With V trimmed by 2 bases and J by 2 bases, 5 bases remained unmatched. This CDR3 spans 15 amino acids. The CDR3 DNA reads as TGTGCCAGCAGTTTACCAGGGGGCAGGCCCTACGAGCAGTACTTC. Its translation is CASSLPGGRPYEQYF.

This chain's CDR3 is CASSQKPGLAGAEQYF. DNA for the CDR3: TGCGCCAGCAGTCAGAAGCCGGGACTAGCGGGAGCCGAGCAGTACTTC. The chain recombines TRBV5-1 with TRBJ2-7; 14 bases are shared with TRBD2. The J segment lost 6 bases and the V segment lost 5 bases, leaving 10 bases of the junction unmatched. The length of the CDR3 is 16 residues. CDR1 and CDR2 from the germline V gene are SGHRS and YFSETQ.

The chain carries TRBV7-9 and TRBJ1-1; D perhaps matches TRBD1 (6 bases). Trimming took 2 bases from V and 1 from J, leaving 8 bases between them. The CDR3 contains 14 residues. Germline V gene lookup returns CDR1 SEHNR and CDR2 FQNEAQ (reference sequence). CDR3 coding DNA: TGTGCCAGCAGCTTAACAGGGCCGAACACTGAAGCTTTCTTT. As protein: CASSLTGPNTEAFF.

CDR3 loop: CASRVPRRNTEAFF. CDR3 DNA sequence: TGTGCCAGCAGGGTCCCTCGGAGGAACACTGAAGCTTTCTTT. The chain carries TRBV28 and TRBJ1-1; no reliable D call. Between the trimmed V and J ends, which lost 6 bases and 1 base, there was a span of 12 bases. Germline-derived CDR1 and CDR2 are MDHEN and SYDVKM. CDR3 length: 14 residues.

The V call is TRBV27, the J call TRBJ2-1; 13 bases are a match to TRBD2. Germline CDR1 is MNHEY and CDR2 is SMNVEV (reference sequence). J gave up 6 bases and V 5 bases, and 19 bases lay outside the gene matches. The CDR3 has 20 amino acids. DNA of the CDR3: TGTGCCAGCAGTAAAAGGACTAGCGGGAGTAGTTCTTTGTGGTCCAATGAGCAGTTCTTC. The encoded protein is CASSKRTSGSSSLWSNEQFF.

The V call is TRBV29-1, the J call TRBJ1-2, with D perhaps matching TRBD1 (5 bases). The germline V gene encodes CDR1 SQVTM and CDR2 ANQGSEA. Deletions cut 4 bases from V and 7 bases from J, with 22 bases between. CDR3 length equals 15 residues. CDR3 in amino acids: CSVGDWGRVGSGYTF. CDR3 DNA sequence: TGCAGCGTTGGAGATTGGGGCAGGGTAGGTTCTGGCTACACCTTC.

V is TRBV19 and J is TRBJ2-1; 14 nucleotides match TRBD2. The germline V gene has CDR1 LNHDA and CDR2 SQIVND (reference sequence). The CDR3 sequence is 16 residues long. The J segment lost 6 bases and the V segment lost 6 bases, leaving 7 bases of the junction unmatched. The CDR3 nucleotides are TGTGCCAGTAGGTCCCTCGGGACTAGCGGGAGCAATGAGCAGTTCTTC. This sequence encodes CASRSLGTSGSNEQFF. The full variable domain, with the rest looked up from reference TRBV19 and TRBJ2-1, is DGGITQSPKYLFRKEGQNVTLSCEQNLNHDAMYWYRQDPGQGLRLIYYSQIVNDFQKGDIAEGYSVSREKKESFPLTVTSAQKNPTAFYLCASRSLGTSGSNEQFFGPGTRLTVL.

Regarding this clone: Compared with germline, one end of the junction differs, possibly owing to a read error. J is TRBJ2-7 and V is TRBV9; perhaps TRBD1 as D (6 bases). CDR1 and CDR2 (germline): SGDLS, YYNGEE. CDR3 length: 13 residues. The CDR3: CASSVDWDTIVFF. The CDR3 DNA is TGTGCCAGCAGCGTAGATTGGGACACAATCGTTTTCTTC.

The V gene is TRBV28, the J gene TRBJ1-5; tentatively, D is TRBD1 (5 bases). With 1 base removed from V and 0 bases from J, the gap between germline ends came to 10 bases. The CDR3 runs to 16 residues. Germline V CDR1 and CDR2: MDHEN, SYDVKM. The CDR3 sequence is CASSLFRAYSNQPQHF. DNA for the CDR3: TGTGCCAGCAGTTTATTCAGGGCTTATAGCAATCAGCCCCAGCATTTT.

This chain uses TRBV7-2 with TRBJ2-5; TRBD1 might be the D (5 bases). This CDR3 spans 15 amino acids. Germline CDR1 reads SGHTA; CDR2 reads FQGNSA. V dropped 5 bases and J dropped 1 base, with 14 bases sitting between them. Here the CDR3 reads CASSTQGAIQETQYF. CDR3 nucleotide sequence: TGTGCCAGCAGCACCCAAGGGGCCATCCAAGAGACCCAGTACTTC.

The chain employs TRBV19 and TRBJ2-5; 7 positions agree with TRBD2. Per the germline V gene, CDR1 is LNHDA and CDR2 is SQIVND (reference sequence). This CDR3 has 15 residues. Unmatched junction bases numbered 9, after V lost 3 bases and J lost 5 bases. The CDR3 here is CASSMASGKGETQYF. The CDR3 nucleotides read TGTGCCAGTAGTATGGCTAGCGGAAAAGGCGAGACCCAGTACTTC.

This sequence joins TRBV7-9 and TRBJ2-5, with unresolved D. In germline, CDR1 is SEHNR, CDR2 FQNEAQ (reference sequence). CDR3 length: 14 amino acids. The ends were cut back, 5 bases at V and 0 bases at J, with 10 bases in the middle. The chain's CDR3 is CASSPQQYQETQYF. The CDR3, as DNA: TGTGCCAGCAGCCCCCAACAATACCAAGAGACCCAGTACTTC.